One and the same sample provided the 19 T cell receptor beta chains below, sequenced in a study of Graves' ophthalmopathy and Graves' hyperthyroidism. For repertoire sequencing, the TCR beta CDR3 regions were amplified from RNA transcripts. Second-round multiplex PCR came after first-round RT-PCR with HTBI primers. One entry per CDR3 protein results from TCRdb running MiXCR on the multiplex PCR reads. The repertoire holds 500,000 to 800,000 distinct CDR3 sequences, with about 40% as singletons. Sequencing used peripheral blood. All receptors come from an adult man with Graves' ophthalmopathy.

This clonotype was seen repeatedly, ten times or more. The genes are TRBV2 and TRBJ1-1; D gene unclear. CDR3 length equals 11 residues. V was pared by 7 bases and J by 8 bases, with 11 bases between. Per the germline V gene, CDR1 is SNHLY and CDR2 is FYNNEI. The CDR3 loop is CASTQTREAFF. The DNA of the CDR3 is TGTGCCAGCACCCAGACACGGGAAGCTTTCTTT.

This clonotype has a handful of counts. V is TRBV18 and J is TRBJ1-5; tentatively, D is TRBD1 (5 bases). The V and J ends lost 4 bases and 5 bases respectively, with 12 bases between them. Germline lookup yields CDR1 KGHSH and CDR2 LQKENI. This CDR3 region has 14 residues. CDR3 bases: TGTGCCAGCTCACTAGGGGAGGGACATCAGCCCCAGCATTTT. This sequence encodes CASSLGEGHQPQHF.

In nucleotides, the CDR3 is TGCGCCAGCAGCTCTGGACTACTACCCGCAAGGCAGTACTTC. Its translation: CASSSGLLPARQYF. The J gene is TRBJ2-7, the V gene TRBV5-1; possibly TRBD2 for D (6 bases). This CDR3 region has 14 residues. CDR1 SGHRS and CDR2 YFSETQ come from the germline V gene. Trimming left V 3 bases short and J 9 bases short, with 19 bases between.

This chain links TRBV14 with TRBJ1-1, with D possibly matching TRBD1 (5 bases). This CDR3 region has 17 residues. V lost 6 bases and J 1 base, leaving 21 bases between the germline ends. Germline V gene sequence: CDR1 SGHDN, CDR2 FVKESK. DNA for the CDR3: TGTGCCAGCAGGGGGAAACAGGACTACCCGACGAACACTGAAGCTTTCTTT. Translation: CASRGKQDYPTNTEAFF.

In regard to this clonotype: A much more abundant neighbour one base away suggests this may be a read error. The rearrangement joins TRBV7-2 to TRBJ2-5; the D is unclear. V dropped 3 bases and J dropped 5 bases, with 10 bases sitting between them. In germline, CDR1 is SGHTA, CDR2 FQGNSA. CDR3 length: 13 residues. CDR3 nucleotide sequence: TGTGCCAGCAGCTTTTCCGGGTTGGAGACCCAGTACTTC. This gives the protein CASSFSGLETQYF.

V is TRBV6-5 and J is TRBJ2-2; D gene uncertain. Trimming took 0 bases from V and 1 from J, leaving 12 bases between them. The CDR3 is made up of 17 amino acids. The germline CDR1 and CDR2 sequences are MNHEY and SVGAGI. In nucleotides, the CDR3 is TGTGCCAGCAGTTACTCGATTCGTAGCAGGAACACCGGGGAGCTGTTTTTT. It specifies CASSYSIRSRNTGELFF.

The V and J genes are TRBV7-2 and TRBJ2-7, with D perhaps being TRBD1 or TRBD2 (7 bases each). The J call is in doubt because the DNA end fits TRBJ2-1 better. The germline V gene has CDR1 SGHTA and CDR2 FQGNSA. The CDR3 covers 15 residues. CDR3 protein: CASSLSGRGRDEQFF. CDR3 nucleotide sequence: TGTGCCAGCAGCTTAAGCGGCAGGGGGAGGGATGAGCAGTTCTTC.

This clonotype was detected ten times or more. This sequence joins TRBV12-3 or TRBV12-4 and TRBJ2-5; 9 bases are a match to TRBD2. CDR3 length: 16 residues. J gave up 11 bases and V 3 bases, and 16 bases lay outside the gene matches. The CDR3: CASSFALRLRTSEQYF. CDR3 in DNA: TGTGCCAGCAGTTTTGCGTTGAGACTCCGGACTAGCGAACAGTACTTC.

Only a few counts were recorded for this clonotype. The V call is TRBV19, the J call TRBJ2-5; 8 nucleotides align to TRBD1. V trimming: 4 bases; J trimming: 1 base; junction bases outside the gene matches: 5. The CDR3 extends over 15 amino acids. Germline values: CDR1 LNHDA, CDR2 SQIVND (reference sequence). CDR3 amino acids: CASSNGQGPQETQYF. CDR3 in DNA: TGTGCCAGTAGTAACGGACAGGGCCCCCAAGAGACCCAGTACTTC.

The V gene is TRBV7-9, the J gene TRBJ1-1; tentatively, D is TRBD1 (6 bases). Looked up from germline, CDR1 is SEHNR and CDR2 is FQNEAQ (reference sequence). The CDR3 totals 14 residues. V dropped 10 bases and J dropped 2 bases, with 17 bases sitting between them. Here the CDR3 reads CATRQDSGNTEAFF. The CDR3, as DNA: TGTGCCACCAGACAGGACTCTGGAAACACTGAAGCTTTCTTT.

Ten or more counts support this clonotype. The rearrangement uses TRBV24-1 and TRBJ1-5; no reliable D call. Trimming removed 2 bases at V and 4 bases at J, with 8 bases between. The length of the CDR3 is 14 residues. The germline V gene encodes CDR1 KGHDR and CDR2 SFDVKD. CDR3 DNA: TGTGCCACCAGTGATTCAACGGAAAATCAGCCCCAGCATTTT. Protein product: CATSDSTENQPQHF.

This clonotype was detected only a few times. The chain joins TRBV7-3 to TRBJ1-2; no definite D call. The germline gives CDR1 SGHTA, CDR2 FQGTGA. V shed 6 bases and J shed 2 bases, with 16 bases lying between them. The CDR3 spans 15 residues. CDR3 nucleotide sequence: TGTGCCAGCAGTTCCCCTCTGGGCCAAAACTATGGCTACACCTTC. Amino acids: CASSSPLGQNYGYTF.

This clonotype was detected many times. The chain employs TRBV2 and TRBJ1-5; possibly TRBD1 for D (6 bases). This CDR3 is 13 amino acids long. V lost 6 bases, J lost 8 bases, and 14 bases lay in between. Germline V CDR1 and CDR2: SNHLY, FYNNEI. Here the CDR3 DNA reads TGTGCCAGCAGGGAGACAGGTGATAAGCCCCAGCATTTT. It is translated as CASRETGDKPQHF.

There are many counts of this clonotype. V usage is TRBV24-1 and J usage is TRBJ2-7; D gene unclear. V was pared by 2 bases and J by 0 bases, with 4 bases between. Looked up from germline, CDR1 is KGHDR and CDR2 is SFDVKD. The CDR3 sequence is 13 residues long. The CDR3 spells CATSDSHSYEQYF. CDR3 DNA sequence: TGTGCCACCAGTGATTCCCACTCCTACGAGCAGTACTTC.

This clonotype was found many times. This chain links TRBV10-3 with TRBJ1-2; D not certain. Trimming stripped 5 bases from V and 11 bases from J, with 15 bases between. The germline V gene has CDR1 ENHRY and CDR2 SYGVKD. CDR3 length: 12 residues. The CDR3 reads CAISRTDAGYTF. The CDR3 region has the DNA TGTGCCATCAGTCGGACCGACGCTGGGTACACCTTC.

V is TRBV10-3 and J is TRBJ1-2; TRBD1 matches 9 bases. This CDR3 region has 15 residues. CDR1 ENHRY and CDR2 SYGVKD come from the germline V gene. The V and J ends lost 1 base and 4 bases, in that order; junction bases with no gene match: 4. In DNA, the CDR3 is TGTGCCATCAGTGAGTTGACAGGGGGGTTCTATGGCTACACCTTC. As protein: CAISELTGGFYGYTF.

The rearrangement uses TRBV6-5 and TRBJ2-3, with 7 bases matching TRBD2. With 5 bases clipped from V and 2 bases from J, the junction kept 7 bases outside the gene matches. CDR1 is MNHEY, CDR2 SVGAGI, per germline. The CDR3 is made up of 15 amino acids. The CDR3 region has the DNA TGTGCCAGCAGTCCTGCGGGGGACCTCACAGATACGCAGTATTTT. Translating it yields CASSPAGDLTDTQYF.

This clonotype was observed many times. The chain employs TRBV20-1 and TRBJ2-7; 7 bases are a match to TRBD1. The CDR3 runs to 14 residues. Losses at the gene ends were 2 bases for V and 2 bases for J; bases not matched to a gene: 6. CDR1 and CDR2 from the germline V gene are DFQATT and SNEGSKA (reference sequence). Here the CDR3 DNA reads TGCAGTGCTAGAAGCCGGGACAGAGCCTACGAGCAGTACTTC. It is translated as CSARSRDRAYEQYF.

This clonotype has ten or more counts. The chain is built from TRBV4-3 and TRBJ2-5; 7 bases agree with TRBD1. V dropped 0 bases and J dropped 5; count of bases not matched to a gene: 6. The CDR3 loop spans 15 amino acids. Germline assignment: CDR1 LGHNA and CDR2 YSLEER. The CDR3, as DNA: TGCGCCAGCAGCCAAGAGACGGACAGGAGGGAGACCCAGTACTTC. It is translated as CASSQETDRRETQYF.